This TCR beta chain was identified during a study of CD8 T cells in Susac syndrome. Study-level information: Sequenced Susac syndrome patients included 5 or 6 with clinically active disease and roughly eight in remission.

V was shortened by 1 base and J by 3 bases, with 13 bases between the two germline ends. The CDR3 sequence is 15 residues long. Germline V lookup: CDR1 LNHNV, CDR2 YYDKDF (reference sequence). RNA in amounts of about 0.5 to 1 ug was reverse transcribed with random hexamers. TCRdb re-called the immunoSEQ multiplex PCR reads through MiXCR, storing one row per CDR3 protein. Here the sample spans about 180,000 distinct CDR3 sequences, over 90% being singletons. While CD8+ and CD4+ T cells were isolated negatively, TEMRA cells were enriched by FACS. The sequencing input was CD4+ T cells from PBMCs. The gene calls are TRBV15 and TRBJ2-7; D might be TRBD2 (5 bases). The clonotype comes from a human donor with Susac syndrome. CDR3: CATSRGFSADYEQYF. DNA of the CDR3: TGTGCCACCAGCAGAGGATTTAGCGCGGACTACGAGCAGTACTTC.